The clone carrying this T cell receptor beta chain was picked up a small number of times. What it binds is unknown. TCRdb reprocessed the 5' RACE reads via MiXCR and lists one record per CDR3 protein. Among more than 400,000 distinct CDR3 sequences listed, roughly 5.2% were seen once. The data were taken from a study of CD8 T cells in ankylosing spondylitis. General observations from the study: In ankylosing spondylitis blood, a motif of 7 to 9 highly homologous TCR beta variants appeared characteristic.

V dropped 5 bases and J dropped 0 bases, with 11 bases sitting between them. This CDR3 is 16 amino acids long. CDR1 LGHNA and CDR2 YSLEER come from the germline V gene. The sequenced sample consisted of blood, either unsorted or a sorted T cell fraction (not recorded which). This sequence joins TRBV4-3 and TRBJ1-6; no definite D call. This clonotype was obtained from a male donor with ankylosing spondylitis. DNA of the CDR3: TGCGCCAGCAGCTCGGATCACTACTCCTATAATTCACCCCTCCACTTT. Its translation is CASSSDHYSYNSPLHF.